This T cell receptor (beta chain) was captured in a study of cytomegalovirus exposure and HLA in healthy donors. In the study overall: An earlier analysis identified under 130 million unique TCR beta sequences in approximately 190 million T cells.

Use of 60 Vbeta and 13 Jbeta primers characterized the PCR. Sequenced by immunoSEQ multiplex PCR; TCRdb stores in-frame clones only, minus some. The sample has 75,000 to 100,000 clones; roughly 75% are singletons. Trimming took off 4 bases at V and 4 bases at J, with 15 bases between the two ends. This CDR3 has 15 residues. Germline V lookup: CDR1 SGHRS, CDR2 YFSETQ. The J gene is TRBJ2-1, the V gene TRBV5-1; tentatively, D is TRBD2 (5 bases). The TCR was taken from a man in his thirties or forties in good health and CMV-seronegative. Sequences were obtained from PBMCs. CDR3 DNA: TGCGCCAGCAGCCAACGGGGAGTGGGTTACAATGAGCAGTTCTTC. Translating it yields CASSQRGVGYNEQFF.